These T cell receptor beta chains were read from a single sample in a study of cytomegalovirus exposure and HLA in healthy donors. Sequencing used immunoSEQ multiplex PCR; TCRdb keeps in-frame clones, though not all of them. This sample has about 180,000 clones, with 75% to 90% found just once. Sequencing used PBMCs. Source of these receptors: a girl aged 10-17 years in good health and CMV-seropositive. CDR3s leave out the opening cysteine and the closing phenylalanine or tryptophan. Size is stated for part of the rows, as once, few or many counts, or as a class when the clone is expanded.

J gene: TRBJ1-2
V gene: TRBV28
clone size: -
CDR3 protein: ASTRQDSVYGYT

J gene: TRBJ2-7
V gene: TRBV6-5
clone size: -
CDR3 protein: ASSHRTRQEQY

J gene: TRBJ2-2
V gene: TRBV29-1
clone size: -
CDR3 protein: SVEDTGELF

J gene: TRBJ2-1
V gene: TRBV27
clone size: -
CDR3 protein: ASSFSGGLAEQF

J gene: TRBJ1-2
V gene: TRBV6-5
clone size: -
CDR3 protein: ASSTGGGYGYT

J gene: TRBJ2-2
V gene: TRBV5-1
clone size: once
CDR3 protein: ASSTMNTGELF

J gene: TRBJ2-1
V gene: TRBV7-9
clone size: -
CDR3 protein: ASRVTSGKYNEQF

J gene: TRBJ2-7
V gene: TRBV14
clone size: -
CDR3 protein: ASSQAGGPYEQY

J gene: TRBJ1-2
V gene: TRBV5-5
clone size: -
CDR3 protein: ASSPGTGVYGYT

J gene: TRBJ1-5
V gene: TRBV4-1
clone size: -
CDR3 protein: ASSQEVGRQGTQPQH

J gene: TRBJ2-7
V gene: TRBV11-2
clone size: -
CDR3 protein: ASSVRQLAGGLEQY

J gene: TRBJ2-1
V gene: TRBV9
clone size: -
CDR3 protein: ASSASTRPAEQF

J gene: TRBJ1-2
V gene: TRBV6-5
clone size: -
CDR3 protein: ASSRSGYGYT

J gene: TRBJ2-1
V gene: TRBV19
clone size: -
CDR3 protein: ASIDGSAKFPNEQF

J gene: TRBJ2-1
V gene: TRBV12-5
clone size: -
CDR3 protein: ASGFRSAASSYNEQF

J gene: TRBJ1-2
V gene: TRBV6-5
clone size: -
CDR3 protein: ASSSRTIAYGYT

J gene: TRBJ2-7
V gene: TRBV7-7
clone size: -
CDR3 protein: ASSLGLAGTYEQY

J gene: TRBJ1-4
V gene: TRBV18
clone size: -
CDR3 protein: ASSPFRDSTPTNEKLF

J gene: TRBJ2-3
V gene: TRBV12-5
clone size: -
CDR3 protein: ASGFLVPDIPIRTDTQY

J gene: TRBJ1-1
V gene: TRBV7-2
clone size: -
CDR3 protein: ASSPNRDTEAF

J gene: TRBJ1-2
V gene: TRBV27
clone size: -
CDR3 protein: ASRVSGNLNYGYT

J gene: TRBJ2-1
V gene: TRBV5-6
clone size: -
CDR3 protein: ASSPGLVVVHEQF

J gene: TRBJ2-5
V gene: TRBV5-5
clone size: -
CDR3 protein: ASSRQGAAETQY

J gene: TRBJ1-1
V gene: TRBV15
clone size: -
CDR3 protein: ATSRNREGTEAF

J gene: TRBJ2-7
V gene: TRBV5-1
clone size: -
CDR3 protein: ASSLLANEQY

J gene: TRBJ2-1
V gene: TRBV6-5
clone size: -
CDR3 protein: ASKLAGTYNEQF

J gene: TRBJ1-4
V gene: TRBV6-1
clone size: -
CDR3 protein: ASSEPVTNEKLF

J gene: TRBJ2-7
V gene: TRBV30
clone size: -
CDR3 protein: AWSRGSEQY